The 2 T cell receptor beta chains presented below share a single source sample, sequenced in a study of T-cell memory formation after mild COVID-19. TCRdb processed the 5' RACE reads anew with MiXCR; each CDR3 protein has one entry. The sample holds 550,000 to 600,000 distinct CDR3 sequences, around 15% seen once. Sequences were obtained from PBMCs or a T cell subset sorted from them (not recorded which). These TCRs come from an adult woman who had mild COVID-19 (a few samples of this study predate the infection). Cell type and time point are not known.

This clonotype has more than one count but fewer than ten. The V call is TRBV14, the J call TRBJ2-7; D is unresolved. The CDR3 runs 16 residues. Deletions cut 4 bases from V and 0 bases from J, with 16 bases between. Germline assignment: CDR1 SGHDN and CDR2 FVKESK. For the CDR3, the DNA is TGTGCCAGCAGCCCATATGGGAATCGGAACTCCTACGAGCAGTACTTC. Its protein product is CASSPYGNRNSYEQYF. The full variable domain, completed using reference TRBV14 and TRBJ2-7, is EAGVTQFPSHSVIEKGQTVTLRCDPISGHDNLYWYRRVMGKEIKFLLHFVKESKQDESGMPNNRFLAERTGGTYSTLKVQPAELEDSGVYFCASSPYGNRNSYEQYFGPGTRLTVT.

This rearrangement joins TRBV30 to TRBJ1-1, with TRBD1 as a possible D gene (5 bases). The CDR3 spans 13 residues. Trimming left V 5 bases short and J 6 bases short, with 16 bases between. Germline loops: CDR1 GTSNPN, CDR2 SVGIG (reference sequence). The CDR3 protein is CAWDPRRGAEAFF. The CDR3 coding sequence is TGTGCCTGGGATCCACGACGGGGGGCTGAAGCTTTCTTT.